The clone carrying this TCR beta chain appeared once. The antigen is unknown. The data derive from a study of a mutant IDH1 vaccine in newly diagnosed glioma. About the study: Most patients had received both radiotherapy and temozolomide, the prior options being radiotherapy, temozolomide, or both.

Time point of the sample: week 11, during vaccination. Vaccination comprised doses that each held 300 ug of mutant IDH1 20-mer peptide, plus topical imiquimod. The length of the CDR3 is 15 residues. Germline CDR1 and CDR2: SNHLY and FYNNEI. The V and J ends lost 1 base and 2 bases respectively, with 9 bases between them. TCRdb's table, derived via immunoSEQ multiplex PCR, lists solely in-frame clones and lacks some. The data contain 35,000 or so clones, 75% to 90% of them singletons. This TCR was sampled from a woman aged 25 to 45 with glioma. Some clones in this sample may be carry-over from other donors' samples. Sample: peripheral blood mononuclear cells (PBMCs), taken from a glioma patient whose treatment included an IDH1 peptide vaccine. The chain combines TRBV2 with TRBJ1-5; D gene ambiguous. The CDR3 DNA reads TGTGCCAGCAGTGAAGGACTTCGCGGCAATCAGCCCCAGCATTTT. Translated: CASSEGLRGNQPQHF.